These 27 T cell receptor delta chains were all obtained from the same sample, sequenced in a study of gamma-delta chains in newborns, infants, children. TCRdb reprocessed the reads through CATT. The data hold roughly 1,200 delta-chain clones, with roughly 3.6% observed a single time. The sample consisted of blood. These receptors originate from a child who was a newborn, infant or young child, either healthy, febrile or measles-vaccinated (not recorded which).

This clone has more than one count but fewer than ten. One base separates it from a far larger clone, so it is likely a read error. V gene TRDV1 combines with J gene TRDJ2; D not certain. The CDR3 sequence is 19 residues long. Trimming pared 2 bases from V and 3 bases from J, leaving 22 bases between. CDR1 is TSWWSYY, CDR2 QGS, per germline. CDR3: CALGEIGWEMTHLTAQLFF. The CDR3 DNA follows: TGTGCTCTTGGGGAAATCGGTTGGGAGATGACACACCTGACAGCACAACTCTTCTTT.

Judged by abundance, this clone is large. The identical CDR3 is also encoded by other nucleotide sequences in the sample. The gene calls are TRDV1 and TRDJ2, with TRDD3 matching 8 bases. Germline V gene sequence: CDR1 TSWWSYY, CDR2 QGS. The junction had 3 bases not matched to a gene; V was cut back by 5 bases and J by 4 bases. CDR3 length equals 14 residues. CDR3 DNA sequence: TGTGCTCTTGGGTGGGGATACCGGACAGCACAACTCTTCTTT. Its translation: CALGWGYRTAQLFF.

The table lists this clone with a few counts. A far larger clone is off by one base, so a read error is likely. In the same sample, other DNA sequences code for this CDR3. This chain's CDR3 is CACDTGGYLAWDTRQMFF. The CDR3, as DNA: TGCGCCTGTGACACTGGGGGATACCTCGCCTGGGACACCCGACAGATGTTTTTC. This rearrangement joins TRDV2 to TRDJ3; 12 bases align to TRDD3. The CDR3 contains 18 residues. Germline CDR1 GEAIGNYY, CDR2 EKD.

Notes on this clone: Other nucleotide sequences from this sample produce the same CDR3. This sequence joins TRDV1 and TRDJ3, with 13 bases aligning to TRDD3. Germline V gene data show CDR1 as TSWWSYY and CDR2 as QGS. Trimming removed 6 bases from V and 1 base from J; junction bases left unmatched: 18. This CDR3 has 23 residues. The DNA for the CDR3 is TGTGCTCTTGGAGGGGGGATTTTCTCGTACTGGGGGATACGGTCCTGGGACACCCGACAGATGTTTTTC. This translates into CALGGGIFSYWGIRSWDTRQMFF.

As concerns this clone: Given a far larger clone just one base away, this is likely a sequencing read error. The J gene is TRDJ3, the V gene TRDV2; the match to TRDD3 covers 8 bases. Per germline, CDR1 GEAIGNYY and CDR2 EKD. V dropped 0 bases and J dropped 4; count of bases not matched to a gene: 7. The CDR3 consists of 18 residues. CDR3 nucleotides: TGTGCCTGTGACACCGTACCGGGGGATAAATGGGACACCCGACAGATGTTTTTC. Its protein is CACDTVPGDKWDTRQMFF.

In nucleotides, the CDR3 is TGTGCTCTTGGGGAACCCGGGCGGGGATACCCGGATTACACCGATAAACTCATCTTT. It specifies CALGEPGRGYPDYTDKLIF. The chain employs TRDV1 and TRDJ1, with 8 nucleotides matching TRDD3. The CDR3 consists of 19 residues. Trimming cost V 1 base and J 0 bases; bases outside gene matches: 13. CDR1 is TSWWSYY, CDR2 QGS, per germline.

This clone is hyperexpanded (1% or more) in the sample. The same CDR3 can be traced to other DNA sequences in this sample. The gene calls are TRDV2 and TRDJ1; 9 nucleotides line up with TRDD3. The V gene end was trimmed by 1 base and the J gene end by 5 bases; junction bases not matched to a gene: 4. Germline V gene lookup returns CDR1 GEAIGNYY and CDR2 EKD. The CDR3 is 14 residues long. CDR3 in amino acids: CACDTWGIRDKLIF. CDR3 sequence (DNA): TGTGCCTGTGACACTTGGGGGATAAGAGATAAACTCATCTTT.

This clone showed up just a few times. The TCRdb record carries a much larger clone's protein, which differs from this DNA's translation at residue 7; a read error is the likely cause, and the protein listed here is the DNA translation. CDR3: CACHTGSPYTDKLIF. CDR3 DNA sequence: TGTGCCTGCCATACTGGGAGTCCGTACACCGATAAACTCATCTTT. The chain couples TRDV2 to TRDJ1, with a tentative D call TRDD3 (6 bases). The V end was cut by 7 bases, the J end by 0 bases, with 17 bases between. Germline CDR1 is GEAIGNYY and CDR2 is EKD. The CDR3 consists of 15 residues.

This clone was counted between two and nine times. The V call is TRDV1, the J call TRDJ2; TRDD3 matches at 10 bases. Per the germline V gene, CDR1 is TSWWSYY and CDR2 is QGS. CDR3 size: 18 residues. With 3 bases clipped from V and 3 bases from J, the junction kept 10 bases outside the gene matches. The chain's CDR3 is CALGEVATGGSLTAQLFF. CDR3 coding DNA: TGTGCTCTTGGGGAGGTGGCCACTGGGGGATCCCTGACAGCACAACTCTTCTTT.

This clone turned up a few times. One base away lies a much larger clone, so this may be a sequencing read error. This sample includes further DNA sequences coding for the same CDR3. The CDR3 loop reads CALGELSLASSSWDTRQMFF. The CDR3 DNA is TGTGCTCTCGGGGAACTAAGTTTGGCCTCCAGCTCCTGGGACACCCGACAGATGTTTTTC. This chain connects TRDV1 to TRDJ3; weak D call: TRDD3 (5 bases). The CDR3 totals 20 residues. Germline-derived CDR1 and CDR2 are TSWWSYY and QGS.

There are a few counts of this clone. A single base separates this from a much larger clone, so it may be a read error. The sample contains more than one DNA sequence encoding this CDR3. The V and J genes are TRDV1 and TRDJ1; the match to TRDD3 covers 9 bases. This CDR3 region has 20 residues. From germline, CDR1 is TSWWSYY and CDR2 QGS. The CDR3 region is CALGELFGPTTFTGGPKLIF. In nucleotides, the CDR3 is TGTGCCCTTGGGGAACTGTTCGGTCCTACAACCTTTACTGGGGGACCTAAACTCATCTTT.

This rearrangement joins TRDV2 to TRDJ1; 7 bases agree with TRDD3. After removal of 5 bases from V and 0 bases from J, the junction contained 29 bases not matched to a gene. The length of the CDR3 is 22 residues. From germline, CDR1 is GEAIGNYY and CDR2 EKD. DNA for the CDR3: TGTGCCTGTGGCCTAACCTACGCCGAGAGGTTACTGGGGACAACGGACACCGATAAACTCATCTTT. Translated, it gives CACGLTYAERLLGTTDTDKLIF.

This clone was picked up a small number of times. A far more abundant clone sits one base away, making this likely a read error. Within the sample, other DNA sequences also encode this same CDR3. J is TRDJ1 and V is TRDV2; D is undetermined. From germline, CDR1 is GEAIGNYY and CDR2 EKD. Trimming stripped 1 base from V and 7 bases from J, with 27 bases between. The CDR3 extends over 18 amino acids. Here the CDR3 reads CACDTVSRFSRLFGKLIF. The CDR3 coding sequence is TGTGCCTGTGACACTGTGAGTCGATTCTCACGCTTATTCGGTAAACTCATCTTT.

By frequency in the sample, this clone is medium-sized. The rearrangement links TRDV1 to TRDJ1; 12 bases align to TRDD3. J gave up 0 bases and V 2 bases, and 19 bases lay outside the gene matches. The CDR3 totals 22 residues. Looked up from germline, CDR1 is TSWWSYY and CDR2 is QGS. The CDR3 region is CALGEFYVPVLGDTQYTDKLIF. The DNA for the CDR3 is TGTGCTCTTGGGGAATTTTACGTCCCCGTACTGGGGGATACCCAATACACCGATAAACTCATCTTT.

This clone is medium-sized by share. This chain links TRDV1 with TRDJ2; D remains unclear. Trimming shortened V by 1 base and J by 8 bases, and 20 bases separated the two germline ends. From germline, CDR1 is TSWWSYY and CDR2 QGS. The CDR3 is made up of 17 amino acids. CDR3 in amino acids: CALGEPPPRARTAQLFF. CDR3 DNA sequence: TGTGCTCTTGGGGAACCCCCCCCTCGTGCCCGGACGGCACAACTCTTCTTT.

Note on this clone: A far larger clone lies a single base away; this is likely a read error. Other nucleotide sequences in the sample specify the same CDR3. The chain couples TRDV1 to TRDJ1, with a weak D call TRDD3 (6 bases). Trimming pared 6 bases from V and 0 bases from J, leaving 20 bases between. This CDR3 region has 17 residues. Germline lookup yields CDR1 TSWWSYY and CDR2 QGS. The CDR3 region is CALGEGCWGLYTDKLIF. For the CDR3, the DNA is TGTGCTCTTGGAGAAGGGTGCTGGGGACTGTACACCGATAAACTCATCTTT.

This clone was seen a few times. This sequence is one base from a far larger clone and is likely a read error. This chain joins TRDV2 and TRDJ1; 11 nucleotides agree with TRDD3. Germline V gives CDR1 GEAIGNYY, CDR2 EKD. The CDR3 runs 13 residues. The junction had 8 bases not matched to a gene; V was cut back by 9 bases and J by 6 bases. The CDR3 nucleotides read TGTGCCCGTGCCTACTGGGGGATAAATAAACTCATCTTT. Protein product: CARAYWGINKLIF.

Details on this clone: A far larger clone differs by one base, so this is likely a read error. This rearrangement joins TRDV2 to TRDJ3; D possibly corresponds to TRDD3 (6 bases). The CDR3 is 19 amino acids. CDR1 GEAIGNYY and CDR2 EKD come from the germline V gene. The chain's CDR3 is CACDPGAPNSSWDTRRMFF. In DNA form, the CDR3 reads TGTGCCTGTGACCCTGGGGCCCCCAACAGCTCCTGGGACACCCGACGGATGTTTTTC.

The sample holds a few counts of this clone. This sequence may be a read error, since a much larger clone differs from it by one base. The same CDR3 can be traced to other DNA sequences in this sample. The rearrangement links TRDV1 to TRDJ1, with 7 bases aligning to TRDD3. The CDR3 is 16 amino acids. Trimming took 1 base from V and 10 from J; bases not matched to a gene: 15. Germline V CDR1 and CDR2: TSWWSYY, QGS. In nucleotides, the CDR3 is TGTGCTCTTGGGGAACGACCCCTACTGGGGTCCCTACTACTCATCTTT. The encoded protein is CALGERPLLGSLLLIF.

Comment on this clone: Being one base from a much bigger clone, this may be a read error. The same CDR3 is also encoded by other DNA sequences in this sample. This chain uses TRDV1 with TRDJ1; 13 nucleotides agree with TRDD3. CDR3 length: 21 residues. The V gene's germline CDR1 is TSWWSYY and CDR2 QGS. The CDR3 DNA follows: TGCGCTCTTGGGGAAGGGGACCCTACCCCGATACTGGGGGATACGCTTCATAAACTCATCTTT. It specifies CALGEGDPTPILGDTLHKLIF.

This clone was seen a few times. One base separates it from a far larger clone, so it is likely a read error. The V call is TRDV2, the J call TRDJ3; 12 nucleotides match TRDD3. Trimming took 3 bases from V and 0 from J; bases not matched to a gene: 11. Germline V gene lookup returns CDR1 GEAIGNYY and CDR2 EKD. This CDR3 has 21 amino acids. CDR3 DNA sequence: TGTGCCTGTGACGAGGTACTGGGGGATACCTTCAGCTCCTGGGACACCCGACAGATGTTTTTC. Protein product: CACDEVLGDTFSSWDTRQMFF.

The gene calls are TRDV2 and TRDJ3; 10 bases agree with TRDD3. CDR3 size: 20 residues. CDR1 GEAIGNYY and CDR2 EKD come from the germline V gene. V was pared by 3 bases and J by 2 bases, with 12 bases of the junction left unmatched. As DNA, the CDR3 is TGTGCCTGTGACCTTCCTACGGGGGATACGCTCGCCTGGGACACCCGACAGATGTTTTTC. Translating it yields CACDLPTGDTLAWDTRQMFF.

Details on this clone: With only one base between it and a far larger clone, this is likely a read error. The sample contains more than one DNA sequence encoding this CDR3. The V call is TRDV2, the J call TRDJ1; 8 nucleotides agree with TRDD3. The CDR3 covers 16 residues. CDR1 and CDR2 from the germline V gene are GEAIGNYY and EKD. CDR3 sequence: CACDTRRDTKTDKLIF. CDR3 bases: TGTGCTTGTGACACGCGGCGGGATACGAAAACCGATAAACTCATCTTT.

This clone was found a few times. A read error is the likely source, as a far larger clone sits one nucleotide away. The chain links TRDV2 to TRDJ3; 13 bases match TRDD3. CDR1 GEAIGNYY and CDR2 EKD come from the germline V gene. The CDR3 is 19 residues long. The CDR3 is CACDRLGDTFAWYTRQMFF. The DNA for the CDR3 is TGTGCCTGTGACAGACTGGGGGATACGTTTGCCTGGTACACCCGACAGATGTTTTTC.

This clone was recorded a few times. Only one base separates this from a far larger clonotype, so it likely reflects a read error. The chain has TRDV2 and TRDJ2; D remains ambiguous. The CDR3 loop spans 18 amino acids. CDR1 is GEAIGNYY and CDR2 is EKD in the germline V gene. For the CDR3, the DNA is TGTGCCTGTGGCACCGGCGGTCCGGTCTTCTCTTTGACAGCACAACTCTTCTTT. Translated: CACGTGGPVFSLTAQLFF.

The chain links TRDV1 to TRDJ2; 8 positions match TRDD2. V shed 5 bases, J shed 4 bases, and the junction held 18 bases outside the gene matches. This CDR3 is built from 19 residues. CDR1 is TSWWSYY and CDR2 is QGS in the germline V gene. The CDR3 DNA follows: TGTGCTCTTGGGCCAACCTTCTTCCTACCTTTTGGACCGACAGCACAACTCTTCTTT. It encodes CALGPTFFLPFGPTAQLFF.

A few counts support this clone. A far bigger clonotype differs at one base, so this is likely a read error. The chain employs TRDV2 and TRDJ3; D unclear. Germline loops: CDR1 GEAIGNYY, CDR2 EKD. The CDR3 is 17 amino acids. Trimming took off 0 bases at V and 3 bases at J, with 11 bases between the two ends. The CDR3 nucleotides are TGTGCCTGTGACACCCGCGGGAGCAACTGGGACACCCGACAGATGTTTTTC. Its protein product is CACDTRGSNWDTRQMFF.